The 19 T cell receptor beta chains presented below share a single source sample, sequenced in a study of T cell responses to AZD1222 COVID-19 vaccine. Repertoires were generated with immunoSEQ multiplex PCR, while TCRdb's copy carries only in-frame clones and drops some. The table lists some 140,000 clones, about 91% of them singletons, with approximately 2% in the top ten. This specimen was peripheral blood, taken on day 0 of AZD1222 vaccination. All receptors derive from an adult in good health.

The chain couples TRBV6-5 to TRBJ1-1; TRBD1 agrees at 7 bases. Germline V CDR1 and CDR2: MNHEY, SVGAGI. The CDR3 runs 15 residues. Trimming took 2 bases from V and 1 from J; bases not matched to a gene: 4. The CDR3 is CASSYAGGRNTEAFF. CDR3 DNA sequence: TGTGCCAGCAGTTACGCAGGGGGTCGGAACACTGAAGCTTTCTTT.

In DNA form, the CDR3 reads TGTGCCACCAGTGAAACCTCGTCCCAGAACTACAATGAGCAGTTCTTC. Its translation is CATSETSSQNYNEQFF. J is TRBJ2-1 and V is TRBV24-1; no definite D call. CDR1 is KGHDR and CDR2 is SFDVKD in the germline V gene. V lost 4 bases and J 3 bases, leaving 15 bases between the germline ends. The CDR3 contains 16 residues.

This chain links TRBV28 with TRBJ2-1; D gene unclear. Trimming stripped 8 bases from V and 0 bases from J, with 11 bases between. The CDR3 totals 14 residues. From germline, CDR1 is MDHEN and CDR2 SYDVKM. As DNA, the CDR3 is TGTGCCAGCCTCCCGGGCAGCTCCTACAATGAGCAGTTCTTC. Encoded protein: CASLPGSSYNEQFF.

This chain joins TRBV9 and TRBJ2-1; 10 bases match TRBD2. The CDR3 extends over 14 amino acids. The germline CDR1 and CDR2 sequences are SGDLS and YYNGEE. V lost 6 bases, J lost 4 bases, and 4 bases stayed unmatched. CDR3 sequence reads: CASTPSGGYNEQFF. The CDR3 DNA sequence: TGTGCCAGCACTCCTAGCGGGGGTTACAATGAGCAGTTCTTC. The full variable domain, its missing parts supplied by reference TRBV9 and TRBJ2-1, is DSGVTQTPKHLITATGQRVTLRCSPRSGDLSVYWYQQSLDQGLQFLIQYYNGEERAKGNILERFSAQQFPDLHSELNLSSLELGDSALYFCASTPSGGYNEQFFGPGTRLTVL.

The CDR3 bases are TGCGCCAGCAGCGCACAGGGGGCAAGCAATCAGCCCCAGCATTTT. Protein product: CASSAQGASNQPQHF. The chain combines TRBV4-1 with TRBJ1-5, with 9 positions matching TRBD1. In germline, CDR1 is MGHRA, CDR2 YSYEKL. After removal of 5 bases from V and 1 base from J, the junction contained 3 bases not matched to a gene. This CDR3 has 15 residues.

A remark on this clone: It is unclear where the CDR3 begins or ends on the DNA, so no DNA is shown, and the CDR3 is as TCRdb lists it. The rearrangement uses TRBV5-1 and TRBJ1-6; TRBD1 reflects the table's D call only, with no check against the DNA. Germline CDR1 and CDR2: SGHRS and YFSETQ. Termini included, the CDR3 measures 13 amino acids. The CDR3 reads CASSFGGGADFHF.

The chain recombines TRBV28 with TRBJ2-3; 9 positions match TRBD1. This CDR3 has 14 amino acids. V trimming: 3 bases; J trimming: 3 bases; junction bases outside the gene matches: 1. CDR1 is MDHEN and CDR2 is SYDVKM in the germline V gene. The CDR3 protein is CASSLDRGTDTQYF. The DNA for the CDR3 is TGTGCCAGCAGTTTGGACAGGGGAACAGATACGCAGTATTTT.

The chain recombines TRBV6-6 with TRBJ1-2, with D hard to call. Per the germline V gene, CDR1 is MNHNY and CDR2 is SVGAGI (reference sequence). Trimming left V 7 bases short and J 2 bases short, with 17 bases between. The CDR3 length is 15 residues. CDR3 sequence: CASIPDRAANYGYTF. CDR3 nucleotide sequence: TGTGCCAGCATTCCAGACCGGGCAGCCAACTATGGCTACACCTTC.

This sequence joins TRBV5-1 and TRBJ2-7; D gene unclear. The CDR3 extends over 15 amino acids. CDR1 is SGHRS, CDR2 YFSETQ, per germline. V shed 0 bases and J shed 0 bases, with 10 bases lying between them. In nucleotides, the CDR3 is TGCGCCAGCAGCTTGGTACGGGCGAACTCCTACGAGCAGTACTTC. Its protein is CASSLVRANSYEQYF. Variable domain in full (rest from reference TRBV5-1 and TRBJ2-7): KAGVTQTPRYLIKTRGQQVTLSCSPISGHRSVSWYQQTPGQGLQFLFEYFSETQRNKGNFPGRFSGRQFSNSRSEMNVSTLELGDSALYLCASSLVRANSYEQYFGPGTRLTVT.

With regard to this clone: Different DNA sequences within this sample yield the same CDR3. The chain is built from TRBV7-2 and TRBJ2-7; D gene unclear. Germline CDR1 SGHTA, CDR2 FQGNSA. V dropped 4 bases and J dropped 0 bases, with 4 bases sitting between them. This CDR3 has 12 amino acids. CDR3: CASSSSSYEQYF. The CDR3 region has the DNA TGTGCCAGCAGCTCGAGCTCCTACGAGCAGTACTTC. Full variable domain (missing parts from reference TRBV7-2 and TRBJ2-7): GAGVSQSPSNKVTEKGKDVELRCDPISGHTALYWYRQSLGQGLEFLIYFQGNSAPDKSGLPSDRFSAERTGGSVSTLTIQRTQQEDSAVYLCASSSSSYEQYFGPGTRLTVT.

The chain couples TRBV27 to TRBJ1-2, with 8 bases aligning to TRBD1. CDR1 and CDR2 from the germline V gene are MNHEY and SMNVEV (reference sequence). V lost 4 bases and J lost 6; bases outside the gene matches: 1. The CDR3 runs 12 residues. The CDR3 reads CASSSGGNGYTF. DNA for the CDR3: TGTGCCAGCAGTTCAGGGGGCAATGGCTACACCTTC.

The chain recombines TRBV7-9 with TRBJ2-2, with D perhaps matching TRBD1 (5 bases). The CDR3 sequence is 15 residues long. Deletions cut 5 bases from V and 6 bases from J, with 16 bases between. CDR1 and CDR2 from the germline V gene are SEHNR and FQNEAQ (reference sequence). This CDR3 reads CASSPLTQGAGELFF. The DNA of the CDR3 is TGTGCCAGCAGCCCCTTGACCCAGGGCGCCGGGGAGCTGTTTTTT. The full variable domain, with the rest looked up from reference TRBV7-9 and TRBJ2-2, is DTGVSQNPRHKITKRGQNVTFRCDPISEHNRLYWYRQTLGQGPEFLTYFQNEAQLEKSRLLSDRFSAERPKGSFSTLEIQRTEQGDSAMYLCASSPLTQGAGELFFGEGSRLTVL.

This clone has more than one count but fewer than ten. V is TRBV6-2 or TRBV6-3 and J is TRBJ2-5, with TRBD1 matching 9 bases. Per germline, CDR1 MNHEY and CDR2 SVGEGT. The V and J ends lost 5 bases and 5 bases, in that order; junction bases with no gene match: 6. CDR3 size: 14 residues. The CDR3 protein is CASSHRGRGETQYF. CDR3 nucleotides: TGTGCCAGCAGTCACAGGGGGCGCGGGGAGACCCAGTACTTC.

This chain links TRBV18 with TRBJ1-4, with D perhaps matching TRBD1 (5 bases). Deletions cut 4 bases from V and 7 bases from J, with 16 bases between. CDR3 size: 15 residues. Germline V gene data show CDR1 as KGHSH and CDR2 as LQKENI. The CDR3 loop reads CASSRGAGFGEKLFF. The CDR3 region has the DNA TGTGCCAGCTCACGTGGGGCAGGGTTTGGTGAAAAACTGTTTTTT.

The V call is TRBV2, the J call TRBJ2-5, with D possibly called TRBD1 or TRBD2 (6 bases each). V lost 1 base and J lost 9, with 15 bases in between. Germline CDR1 is SNHLY and CDR2 is FYNNEI. The CDR3 has 14 amino acids. The CDR3 DNA sequence: TGTGCCAGCAGTGAAGGGAGGGGGGACCTGGCCCAGTACTTC. Residues: CASSEGRGDLAQYF.

The chain has TRBV18 and TRBJ1-1; D may be TRBD1 (5 bases). The CDR3 runs 15 residues. Germline V gives CDR1 KGHSH, CDR2 LQKENI. Trimming shortened V by 4 bases and J by 4 bases, and 16 bases separated the two germline ends. The CDR3 DNA sequence: TGTGCCAGCTCACTGGGGACGGCCGCTGGCACTGAAGCTTTCTTT. Its translation is CASSLGTAAGTEAFF. The whole variable domain, remainder taken from reference TRBV18 and TRBJ1-1, is NAGVMQNPRHLVRRRGQEARLRCSPMKGHSHVYWYRQLPEEGLKFMVYLQKENIIDESGMPKERFSAEFPKEGPSILRIQQVVRGDSAAYFCASSLGTAAGTEAFFGQGTRLTVV.

V is TRBV19 and J is TRBJ2-5, with 8 nucleotides matching TRBD1. The CDR3 covers 14 residues. V was clipped by 5 bases and J by 3 bases; unmatched bases: 5. Germline CDR1 and CDR2: LNHDA and SQIVND (reference sequence). In DNA, the CDR3 is TGTGCCAGTAGTGGTCCACAGGGGGAAGAGACCCAGTACTTC. Residues: CASSGPQGEETQYF.

This chain joins TRBV7-2 and TRBJ1-2; TRBD1 agrees at 9 bases. Germline loops: CDR1 SGHTA, CDR2 FQGNSA. The V and J ends lost 1 base and 7 bases, in that order; junction bases with no gene match: 7. The CDR3 covers 15 residues. The CDR3 bases are TGTGCCAGCAGCTTAGAGGGACAGGGCTTGGTTGGCTACACCTTC. Translation: CASSLEGQGLVGYTF.

V is TRBV3-1 (or the pseudogene TRBV3-2) and J is TRBJ2-1; TRBD2 aligns across 14 bases. The CDR3 spans 15 residues. J lost 16 bases, V lost 0 bases, and 8 bases had no gene match. The V gene's germline CDR1 is LGHDT and CDR2 YNNKEL (reference sequence). The CDR3 sequence is CASSQDQTSGGAEFF. CDR3 coding DNA: TGTGCCAGCAGCCAAGATCAGACTAGCGGGGGGGCTGAATTCTTC.